Described below is a single T cell receptor (beta chain) sequence and its context. This may stem from a read error, because a much larger clone lies one nucleotide away. The entry originates in a study of molecular identifiers for immune sequencing clone quantification. Germline CDR1 reads SGHTA; CDR2 reads FQGTGA. The CDR3 length is 15 residues. V gave up 4 bases and J gave up 9 bases; unmatched junction bases: 8. One entry per CDR3 protein results from TCRdb running MiXCR on the PCR reads. The sample holds 490,000 or so distinct CDR3 sequences, roughly 25% seen once. Sequenced material: naive CD8+ T cells from blood, with Jurkat cell RNA spiked in. This sample's subset: FACS-sorted CD8+CD4-CCR7+CD45RA+ naive T cells. The chain has TRBV7-3 and TRBJ1-6; 8 nucleotides agree with TRBD1. The receptor was derived from a human donor in good health. Some libraries in this study had Jurkat cell RNA spiked in. The CDR3 region is CASSSGTGGSSPLHF. The DNA for the CDR3 is TGTGCCAGCAGCTCTGGGACAGGAGGGAGTTCACCCCTCCACTTT.